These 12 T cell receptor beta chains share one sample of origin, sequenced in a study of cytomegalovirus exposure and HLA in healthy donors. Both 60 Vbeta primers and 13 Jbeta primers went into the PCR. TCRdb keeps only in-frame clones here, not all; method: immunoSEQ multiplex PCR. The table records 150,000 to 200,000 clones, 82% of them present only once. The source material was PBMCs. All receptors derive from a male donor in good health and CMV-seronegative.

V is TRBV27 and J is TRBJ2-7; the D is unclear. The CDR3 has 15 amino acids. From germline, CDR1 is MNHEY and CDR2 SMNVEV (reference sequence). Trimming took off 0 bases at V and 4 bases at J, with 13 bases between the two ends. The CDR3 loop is CASSLSWRPQYEQYF. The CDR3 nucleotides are TGTGCCAGCAGTTTATCTTGGCGGCCACAATACGAGCAGTACTTC.

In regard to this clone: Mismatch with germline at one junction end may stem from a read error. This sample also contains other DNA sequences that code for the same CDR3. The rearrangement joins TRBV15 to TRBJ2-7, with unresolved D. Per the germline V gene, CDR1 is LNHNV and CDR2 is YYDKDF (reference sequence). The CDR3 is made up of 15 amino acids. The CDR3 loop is CATSSYGEIAYEQYF. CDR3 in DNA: TGTGCCACCAGCAGCTACGGAGAGATAGCCTATGAGCAGTACTTC.

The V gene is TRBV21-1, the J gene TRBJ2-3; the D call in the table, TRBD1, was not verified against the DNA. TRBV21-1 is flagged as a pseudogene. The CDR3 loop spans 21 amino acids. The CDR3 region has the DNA TGTGCCAGCAGCAAACCCCAGGGTAACAGGGGTCTTCGAGGAAGCACAGATACGCAGTATTTT. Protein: CASSKPQGNRGLRGSTDTQYF.

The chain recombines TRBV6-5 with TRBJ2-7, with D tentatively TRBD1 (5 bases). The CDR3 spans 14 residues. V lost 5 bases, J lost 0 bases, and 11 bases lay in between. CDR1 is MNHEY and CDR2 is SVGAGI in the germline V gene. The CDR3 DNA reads TGTGCCAGCAGTGAACAGGACGGCTCCTACGAGCAGTACTTC. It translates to CASSEQDGSYEQYF.

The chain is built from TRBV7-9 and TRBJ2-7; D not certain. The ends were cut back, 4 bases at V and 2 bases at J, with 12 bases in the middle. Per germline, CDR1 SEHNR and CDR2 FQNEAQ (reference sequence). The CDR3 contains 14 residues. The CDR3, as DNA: TGTGCCAGCAGCTCCAACGCAGCGCCCTACGAGCAGTACTTC. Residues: CASSSNAAPYEQYF.

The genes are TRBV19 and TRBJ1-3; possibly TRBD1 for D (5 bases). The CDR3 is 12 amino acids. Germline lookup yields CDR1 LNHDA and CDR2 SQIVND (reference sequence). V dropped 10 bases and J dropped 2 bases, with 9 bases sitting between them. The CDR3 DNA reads TGTGCCACCACAGGTGCTGGAAACACCATATATTTT. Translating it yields CATTGAGNTIYF.

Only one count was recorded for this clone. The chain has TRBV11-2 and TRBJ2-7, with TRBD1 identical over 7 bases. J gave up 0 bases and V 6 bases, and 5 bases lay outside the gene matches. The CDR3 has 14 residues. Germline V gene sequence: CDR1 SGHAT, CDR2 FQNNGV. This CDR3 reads CASRTGTDSYEQYF. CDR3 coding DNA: TGTGCCAGCAGGACCGGGACAGACTCCTACGAGCAGTACTTC.

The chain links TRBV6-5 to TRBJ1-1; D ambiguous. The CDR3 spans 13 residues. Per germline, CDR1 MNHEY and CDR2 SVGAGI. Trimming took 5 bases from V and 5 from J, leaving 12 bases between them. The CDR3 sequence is CASSKLDTTEAFF. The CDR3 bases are TGTGCCAGCAGTAAATTAGACACAACTGAAGCTTTCTTT.

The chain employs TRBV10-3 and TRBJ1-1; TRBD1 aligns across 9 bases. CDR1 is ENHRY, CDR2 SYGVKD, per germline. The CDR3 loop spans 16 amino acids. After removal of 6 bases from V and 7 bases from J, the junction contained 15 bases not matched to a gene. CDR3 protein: CAISTSRTGELGEAFF. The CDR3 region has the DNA TGTGCCATCAGCACCAGCCGGACAGGGGAGTTGGGTGAAGCTTTCTTT.

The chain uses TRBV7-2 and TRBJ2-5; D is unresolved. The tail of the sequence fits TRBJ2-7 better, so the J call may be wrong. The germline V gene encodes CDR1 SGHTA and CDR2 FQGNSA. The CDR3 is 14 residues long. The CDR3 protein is CASSPASVSYEQYF. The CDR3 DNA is TGTGCCAGCAGCCCCGCTTCCGTATCCTACGAGCAGTACTTC.

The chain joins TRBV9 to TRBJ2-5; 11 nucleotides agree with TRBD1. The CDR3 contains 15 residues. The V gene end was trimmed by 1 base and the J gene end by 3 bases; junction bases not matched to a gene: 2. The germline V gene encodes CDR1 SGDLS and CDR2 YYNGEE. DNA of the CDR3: TGTGCCAGCAGCGTAAGGGGACAGGGGGAAGAGACCCAGTACTTC. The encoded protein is CASSVRGQGEETQYF.

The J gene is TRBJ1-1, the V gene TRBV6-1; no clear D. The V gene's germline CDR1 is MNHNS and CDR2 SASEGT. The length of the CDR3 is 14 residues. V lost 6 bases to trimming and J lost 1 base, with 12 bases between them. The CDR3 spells CASSLRVSNTEAFF. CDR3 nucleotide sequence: TGTGCCAGCAGCCTCCGGGTCTCGAACACTGAAGCTTTCTTT.